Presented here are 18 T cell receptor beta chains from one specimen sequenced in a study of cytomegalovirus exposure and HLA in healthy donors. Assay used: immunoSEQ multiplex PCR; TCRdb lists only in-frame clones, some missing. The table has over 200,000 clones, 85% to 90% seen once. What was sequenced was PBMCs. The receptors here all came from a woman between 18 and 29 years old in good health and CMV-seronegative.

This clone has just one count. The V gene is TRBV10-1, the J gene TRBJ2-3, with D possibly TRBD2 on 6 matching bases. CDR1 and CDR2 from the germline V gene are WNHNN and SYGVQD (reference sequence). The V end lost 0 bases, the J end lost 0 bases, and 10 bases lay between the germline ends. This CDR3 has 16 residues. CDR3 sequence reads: CASSESGSGSTDTQYF. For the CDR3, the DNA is TGCGCCAGCAGTGAGTCGGGAAGCGGGAGCACAGATACGCAGTATTTT.

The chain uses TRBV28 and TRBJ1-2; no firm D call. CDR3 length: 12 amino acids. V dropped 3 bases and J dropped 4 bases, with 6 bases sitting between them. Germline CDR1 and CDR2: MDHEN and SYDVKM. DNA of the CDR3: TGTGCCAGCAGTTTGTCAGTCTATGGCTACACCTTC. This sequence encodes CASSLSVYGYTF.

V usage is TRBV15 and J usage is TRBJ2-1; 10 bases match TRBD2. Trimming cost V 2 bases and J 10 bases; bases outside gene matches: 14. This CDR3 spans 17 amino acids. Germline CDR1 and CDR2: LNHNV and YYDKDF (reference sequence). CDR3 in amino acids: CATSRRGSGRANFEQFF. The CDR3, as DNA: TGTGCCACCAGCAGAAGGGGGAGCGGGAGGGCCAATTTCGAGCAGTTCTTC.

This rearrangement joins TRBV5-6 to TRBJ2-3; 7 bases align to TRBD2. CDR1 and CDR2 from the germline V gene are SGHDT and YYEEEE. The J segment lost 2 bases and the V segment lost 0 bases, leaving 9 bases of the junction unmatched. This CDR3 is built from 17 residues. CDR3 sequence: CASSLVGAGVLTDTQYF. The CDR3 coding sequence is TGTGCCAGCAGCTTGGTTGGGGCGGGAGTACTCACAGATACGCAGTATTTT.

The chain's CDR3 is CASRYQGGYTF. The CDR3 bases are TGTGCCAGCAGATATCAGGGTGGCTACACCTTC. The genes are TRBV6-1 and TRBJ1-2; the D gene is possibly TRBD1 (5 bases). V dropped 6 bases and J dropped 7 bases, with 9 bases sitting between them. Per the germline V gene, CDR1 is MNHNS and CDR2 is SASEGT. The CDR3 runs to 11 residues.

The CDR3 nucleotides read TGTGCCTGGAGTCGAGTTCCCGGGGCCAACGTCCTGACTTTC. This encodes CAWSRVPGANVLTF. This sequence joins TRBV30 and TRBJ2-6; D remains unclear. V lost 2 bases to trimming and J lost 4 bases, with 9 bases between them. CDR3 length equals 14 residues. CDR1 and CDR2 (germline): GTSNPN, SVGIG (reference sequence).

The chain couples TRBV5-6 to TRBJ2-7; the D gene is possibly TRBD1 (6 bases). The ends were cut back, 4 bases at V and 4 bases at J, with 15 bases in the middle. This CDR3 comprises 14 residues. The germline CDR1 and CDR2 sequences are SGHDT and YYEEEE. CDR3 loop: CASSLSWGHYEQYF. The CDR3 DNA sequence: TGTGCCAGCAGCCTGTCATGGGGACATTACGAGCAGTACTTC. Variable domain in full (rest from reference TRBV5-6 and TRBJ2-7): DAGVTQSPTHLIKTRGQQVTLRCSPKSGHDTVSWYQQALGQGPQFIFQYYEEEERQRGNFPDRFSGHQFPNYSSELNVNALLLGDSALYLCASSLSWGHYEQYFGPGTRLTVT.

CDR3 loop: CASSGQQGNYGYTF. In nucleotides, the CDR3 is TGTGCCAGCAGCGGACAACAGGGGAACTATGGCTACACCTTC. The J gene is TRBJ1-2, the V gene TRBV9; 7 nucleotides align to TRBD1. V trimming: 3 bases; J trimming: 2 bases; junction bases outside the gene matches: 4. This CDR3 has 14 residues. The V gene's germline CDR1 is SGDLS and CDR2 YYNGEE.

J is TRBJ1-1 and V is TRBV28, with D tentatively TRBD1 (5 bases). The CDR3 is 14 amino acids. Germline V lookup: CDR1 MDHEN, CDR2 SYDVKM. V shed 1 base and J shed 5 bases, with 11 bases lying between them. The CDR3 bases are TGTGCCAGCAGTTTATCAAGGGGCCGGACTGAAGCTTTCTTT. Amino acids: CASSLSRGRTEAFF.

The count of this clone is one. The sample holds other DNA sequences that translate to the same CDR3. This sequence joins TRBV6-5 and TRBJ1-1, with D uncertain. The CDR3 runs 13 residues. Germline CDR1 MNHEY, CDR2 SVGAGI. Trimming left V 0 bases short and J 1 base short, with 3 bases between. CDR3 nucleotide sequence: TGTGCCAGCAGTTACTCGGCGAACACTGAAGCTTTCTTT. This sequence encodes CASSYSANTEAFF.

The CDR3 here is CASSLELAGVSEQFF. CDR3 sequence (DNA): TGCGCCAGCAGCTTGGAGCTAGCGGGAGTTAGTGAGCAGTTCTTC. The V and J genes are TRBV5-1 and TRBJ2-1; 10 bases are a match to TRBD2. This CDR3 has 15 amino acids. Germline V lookup: CDR1 SGHRS, CDR2 YFSETQ. After removal of 0 bases from V and 9 bases from J, the junction contained 6 bases not matched to a gene.

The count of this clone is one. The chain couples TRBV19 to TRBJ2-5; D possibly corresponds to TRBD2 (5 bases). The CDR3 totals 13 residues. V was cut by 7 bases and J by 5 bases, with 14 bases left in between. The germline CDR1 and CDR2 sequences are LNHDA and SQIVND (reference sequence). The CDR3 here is CASKVRGTETQYF. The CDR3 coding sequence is TGTGCCAGTAAGGTCCGGGGAACCGAGACCCAGTACTTC.

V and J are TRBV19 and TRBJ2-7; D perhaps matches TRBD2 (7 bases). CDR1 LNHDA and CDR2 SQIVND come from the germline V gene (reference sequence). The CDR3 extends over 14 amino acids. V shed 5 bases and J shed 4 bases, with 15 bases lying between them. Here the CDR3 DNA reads TGTGCCAGTAGTCCCCCGGGGGGCGAGTACGAGCAGTACTTC. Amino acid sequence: CASSPPGGEYEQYF.

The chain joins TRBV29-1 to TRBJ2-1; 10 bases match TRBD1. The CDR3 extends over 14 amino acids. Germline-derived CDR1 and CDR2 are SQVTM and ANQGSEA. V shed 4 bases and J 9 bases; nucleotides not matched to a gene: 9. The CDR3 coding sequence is TGCAGCGTTGCAGGACAGGGGGGACTACGTGAGCAGTTCTTC. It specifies CSVAGQGGLREQFF.

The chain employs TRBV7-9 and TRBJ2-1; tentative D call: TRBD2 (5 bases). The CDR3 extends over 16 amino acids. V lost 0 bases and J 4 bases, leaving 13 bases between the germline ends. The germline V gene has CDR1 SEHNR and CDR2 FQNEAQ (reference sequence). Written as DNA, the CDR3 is TGTGCCAGCAGCTTAGCGAGAGCGGCTGGATACAATGAGCAGTTCTTC. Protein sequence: CASSLARAAGYNEQFF.

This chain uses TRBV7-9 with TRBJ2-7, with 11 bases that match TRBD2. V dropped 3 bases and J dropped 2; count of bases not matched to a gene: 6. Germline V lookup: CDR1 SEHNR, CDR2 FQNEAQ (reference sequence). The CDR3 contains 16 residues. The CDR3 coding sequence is TGTGCCAGCAGCTTTAGCGGGAGGGCCGCCGCCTACGAGCAGTACTTC. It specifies CASSFSGRAAAYEQYF.

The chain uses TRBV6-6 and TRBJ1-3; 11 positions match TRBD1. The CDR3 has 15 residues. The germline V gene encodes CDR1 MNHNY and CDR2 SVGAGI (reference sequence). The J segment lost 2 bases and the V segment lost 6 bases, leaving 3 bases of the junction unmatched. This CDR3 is CASSLDRGPGNTIYF. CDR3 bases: TGTGCCAGCAGCCTGGACAGGGGGCCTGGAAACACCATATATTTT.

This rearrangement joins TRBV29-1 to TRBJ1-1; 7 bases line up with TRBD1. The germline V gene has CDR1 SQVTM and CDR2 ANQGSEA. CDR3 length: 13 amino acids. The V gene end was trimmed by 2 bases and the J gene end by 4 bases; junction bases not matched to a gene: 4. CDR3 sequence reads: CSVERGQGTEAFF. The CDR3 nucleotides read TGCAGCGTTGAAAGGGGGCAGGGCACTGAAGCTTTCTTT.